This passage covers 22 T cell receptor beta chains from one sample sequenced in a study of Ad26.COV2.S vaccination and SARS-CoV-2 variants (TCRdb year 2021). Receptor libraries were prepared by the immunoSEQ multiplex PCR assay. Not all clones reach the TCRdb copy of this immuneACCESS table, which keeps in-frame sequences only. Checked studies attribute under half of the gap to unresolved V genes and leave the rest unexplained. The sample table lists 250,000 to 300,000 clones, approximately 87% of them with a count of one. The biggest ten clones account for more than 2.5% of the sample. The treatment or condition label corresponds to: about 20 received Ad26.COV2.S at low or high dose, single or two shots; 5 received placebo; per-sample allocation not given. For vaccine and placebo recipients, the sequenced repertoires came from samples collected on day 63 after the first injection. The specimen comprised peripheral blood, sampled in a trial of Ad26.COV2.S vaccine versus placebo. These TCRs come from a person between 18 and 65 years old who received the Ad26.COV2.S COVID-19 vaccine or a placebo.

The chain links TRBV4-1 to TRBJ2-5; TRBD1 or TRBD2 may be the D gene (5 bases each). CDR1 is MGHRA and CDR2 is YSYEKL in the germline V gene. The CDR3 runs 13 residues. Trimming pared 4 bases from V and 4 bases from J, leaving 10 bases between. The CDR3 sequence is CASSPPGTETQYF. The CDR3 nucleotides are TGCGCCAGCAGCCCCCCAGGGACAGAGACCCAGTACTTC.

The gene calls are TRBV6-1 and TRBJ2-1, with 9 bases that match TRBD1. This CDR3 contains 15 residues. The J segment lost 5 bases and the V segment lost 2 bases, leaving 4 bases of the junction unmatched. Germline values: CDR1 MNHNS, CDR2 SASEGT. The CDR3 spells CASSEWGQGNNEQFF. The CDR3 nucleotides read TGTGCCAGCAGTGAATGGGGACAGGGAAACAATGAGCAGTTCTTC.

The chain joins TRBV2 to TRBJ1-5; the match to TRBD1 covers 9 bases. CDR3 size: 15 residues. V was pared by 3 bases and J by 6 bases, with 6 bases of the junction left unmatched. Germline V lookup: CDR1 SNHLY, CDR2 FYNNEI. In DNA form, the CDR3 reads TGTGCCAGCAGTGAGGACAGGGGCGGTGGTCAGCCCCAGCATTTT. It specifies CASSEDRGGGQPQHF.

The V gene is TRBV29-1, the J gene TRBJ2-3; TRBD2 is a possible D gene (7 bases). Trimming removed 4 bases from V and 0 bases from J, with 14 bases in between. The CDR3 has 15 residues. Germline CDR1 is SQVTM and CDR2 is ANQGSEA. CDR3 amino acids: CSVVRGRGSTDTQYF. The DNA of the CDR3 is TGCAGCGTTGTGAGGGGGAGGGGAAGCACAGATACGCAGTATTTT.

The genes are TRBV19 and TRBJ2-1, with D tentatively TRBD1 (6 bases). The germline V and J ends were trimmed by 3 bases and 8 bases, with 11 bases remaining between them. CDR3 length: 13 residues. Germline V lookup: CDR1 LNHDA, CDR2 SQIVND (reference sequence). The CDR3 here is CASSIAGVDEQFF. CDR3 sequence (DNA): TGTGCCAGTAGTATTGCAGGGGTCGATGAGCAGTTCTTC.

The gene calls are TRBV5-1 and TRBJ2-4; perhaps TRBD2 as D (6 bases). V was pared by 0 bases and J by 5 bases, with 9 bases between. The CDR3 runs to 14 residues. CDR1 and CDR2 from the germline V gene are SGHRS and YFSETQ. CDR3: CASSLGDSQNIQYF. CDR3 sequence (DNA): TGCGCCAGCAGCTTGGGGGACTCCCAAAACATTCAGTACTTC.

This clone appeared a single time. The gene calls are TRBV21-1 and TRBJ2-3. TRBV21-1 is assigned pseudogene status. CDR3 length equals 15 residues. The CDR3 reads CASSKERGTTDTQYF. The CDR3 bases are TGTGCCAGCAGCAAAGAGAGAGGGACCACAGATACGCAGTATTTT.

The rearrangement joins TRBV18 to TRBJ1-5; 8 bases are a match to TRBD1. With 4 bases clipped from V and 5 bases from J, the junction kept 1 base outside the gene matches. The V gene's germline CDR1 is KGHSH and CDR2 LQKENI. This CDR3 has 13 amino acids. CDR3 nucleotide sequence: TGTGCCAGCTCACAGGACAGGGATCAGCCCCAGCATTTT. Amino acids: CASSQDRDQPQHF.

Regarding this clone: Other DNA sequences in the sample encode the same CDR3. CDR3 nucleotides: TGCAGTGCCAGTCCTAGCGGAAACACCGGGGAGCTGTTTTTT. Translating gives CSASPSGNTGELFF. The gene calls are TRBV20-1 and TRBJ2-2; 7 positions agree with TRBD2. CDR3 length equals 14 residues. Trimming removed 6 bases from V and 2 bases from J; junction bases left unmatched: 6. Germline CDR1 is DFQATT and CDR2 is SNEGSKA (reference sequence).

V usage is TRBV28 and J usage is TRBJ2-1, with 13 positions matching TRBD2. Germline assignment: CDR1 MDHEN and CDR2 SYDVKM. Trimming at V came to 6 bases and at J to 3 bases, leaving 2 bases not matched to a gene. The CDR3 is 15 residues long. The CDR3 here is CASRRTSGSYNEQFF. For the CDR3, the DNA is TGTGCCAGCAGACGGACTAGCGGGAGCTACAATGAGCAGTTCTTC.

The chain is built from TRBV15 and TRBJ1-1; 9 bases fit TRBD1. Trimming cost V 1 base and J 7 bases; bases outside gene matches: 1. This CDR3 region has 13 residues. Germline values: CDR1 LNHNV, CDR2 YYDKDF (reference sequence). The CDR3 sequence: CATSRGQGVEAFF. The CDR3 bases are TGTGCCACCAGCAGAGGACAGGGGGTTGAAGCTTTCTTT.

The rearrangement links TRBV7-2 to TRBJ1-3; D is ambiguous. This CDR3 region has 15 residues. CDR1 is SGHTA, CDR2 FQGNSA, per germline. Between the trimmed V and J ends, which lost 5 bases and 7 bases, there was a span of 18 bases. The CDR3, as DNA: TGTGCCAGCAGCCCCCTCCTGGAAGCGGGGAACACCATATATTTT. Translated, it gives CASSPLLEAGNTIYF.

The chain employs TRBV6-5 and TRBJ2-7; TRBD2 is a possible D gene (6 bases). The length of the CDR3 is 12 residues. Looked up from germline, CDR1 is MNHEY and CDR2 is SVGAGI. Trimming took off 6 bases at V and 3 bases at J, with 9 bases between the two ends. In DNA, the CDR3 is TGTGCCAGCAGGGGGACTTTCTACGAGCAGTACTTC. It codes for CASRGTFYEQYF.

The V call is TRBV2, the J call TRBJ1-1; D is possibly TRBD1 (5 bases). With 0 bases removed from V and 5 bases from J, the gap between germline ends came to 25 bases. Germline V gives CDR1 SNHLY, CDR2 FYNNEI. This CDR3 spans 19 amino acids. DNA for the CDR3: TGTGCCAGCAGTGAAGCGCGAGGGGCCGGGACTCCCTCGGGAACTGAAGCTTTCTTT. This gives the protein CASSEARGAGTPSGTEAFF. The variable domain in full, completed from reference TRBV2 and TRBJ1-1, reads EPEVTQTPSHQVTQMGQEVILRCVPISNHLYFYWYRQILGQKVEFLVSFYNNEISEKSEIFDDQFSVERPDGSNFTLKIRSTKLEDSAMYFCASSEARGAGTPSGTEAFFGQGTRLTVV.

The V gene is TRBV10-2, the J gene TRBJ2-5; D may be TRBD2 (5 bases). The germline V gene has CDR1 WSHSY and CDR2 SAAADI. The CDR3 extends over 13 amino acids. Trimming took off 2 bases at V and 8 bases at J, with 12 bases between the two ends. The CDR3 sequence: CASSEASTTTQYF. The CDR3 DNA reads as TGCGCCAGCAGTGAGGCTAGCACGACCACCCAGTACTTC.

V usage is TRBV5-4 and J usage is TRBJ2-3; a weak D match, TRBD2 (6 bases). The CDR3 spans 13 residues. V gave up 7 bases and J gave up 1 base, with 10 bases separating them. Germline assignment: CDR1 SGHNT and CDR2 YYREEE (reference sequence). In DNA form, the CDR3 reads TGTGCCAGCGGGGGAGGTGGCACAGATACGCAGTATTTT. Its protein is CASGGGGTDTQYF. The variable domain in full, with the rest retrieved from reference TRBV5-4 and TRBJ2-3, is ETGVTQSPTHLIKTRGQQVTLRCSSQSGHNTVSWYQQALGQGPQFIFQYYREEENGRGNFPPRFSGLQFPNYSSELNVNALELDDSALYLCASGGGGTDTQYFGPGTRLTVL.

The chain combines TRBV6-2 or TRBV6-3 with TRBJ1-2; D is unresolved. The length of the CDR3 is 13 residues. Germline V lookup: CDR1 MNHEY, CDR2 SVGEGT. Trimming cost V 4 bases and J 1 base, with 7 bases left between them. Here the CDR3 reads CASSWINNYGYTF. The CDR3 DNA follows: TGTGCCAGCAGTTGGATTAATAACTATGGCTACACCTTC.

The rearrangement joins TRBV7-8 to TRBJ2-1; TRBD2 aligns across 8 bases. Germline CDR1 SGHVS, CDR2 FQNEAQ. Unmatched junction bases numbered 13, after V lost 4 bases and J lost 2 bases. This CDR3 spans 18 amino acids. The CDR3 DNA follows: TGTGCCAGCAGCTGGCCCCGGGGGGGCGGGAGCGCCTACAATGAGCAGTTCTTC. It codes for CASSWPRGGGSAYNEQFF.

This clone was recorded a few times. The gene calls are TRBV5-4 and TRBJ2-1; D unresolved. V was shortened by 4 bases and J by 4 bases, with 15 bases between the two germline ends. CDR1 is SGHNT, CDR2 YYREEE, per germline (reference sequence). The CDR3 loop spans 15 amino acids. CDR3 sequence: CASSPGSASYNEQFF. CDR3 DNA sequence: TGTGCCAGCAGCCCAGGCAGCGCAAGTTACAATGAGCAGTTCTTC.

V usage is TRBV2 and J usage is TRBJ1-1, with D uncertain. CDR1 is SNHLY and CDR2 is FYNNEI in the germline V gene. The CDR3 runs 11 residues. Trimming shortened V by 9 bases and J by 1 base, and 6 bases separated the two germline ends. In DNA, the CDR3 is TGTGCCAGGGCGGGGAACACTGAAGCTTTCTTT. As protein: CARAGNTEAFF.

The rearrangement links TRBV19 to TRBJ2-3; D ambiguous. Looked up from germline, CDR1 is LNHDA and CDR2 is SQIVND (reference sequence). This CDR3 is 13 amino acids long. Trimming took off 0 bases at V and 5 bases at J, with 6 bases between the two ends. The CDR3 nucleotides read TGTGCCAGTAGTATAGATTGGGAAGATACGCAGTATTTT. The encoded protein is CASSIDWEDTQYF.

This rearrangement joins TRBV6-5 to TRBJ1-3; D is perhaps TRBD1 (6 bases). The V gene's germline CDR1 is MNHEY and CDR2 SVGAGI. V was shortened by 8 bases and J by 4 bases, with 12 bases between the two germline ends. This CDR3 is built from 13 residues. The chain's CDR3 is CASLGGPGNTIYF. In DNA, the CDR3 is TGTGCCAGCCTAGGGGGACCCGGAAACACCATATATTTT.